The T cell receptor beta chain under discussion was sequenced for a study of CD8+ T cells in alopecia areata. Isolated RNA was reverse transcribed into cDNA used as the sequencing template. Profiling relied on immunoSEQ multiplex PCR, and the TCRdb table lists in-frame clones only, not all of them. Counted here are approximately 150,000 clones, 67% occurring once; the ten biggest clones make up roughly 11%. V dropped 3 bases and J dropped 0 bases, with 10 bases sitting between them. The germline CDR1 and CDR2 sequences are SGHDN and FVKESK. The CDR3 sequence is 15 residues long. This clone was detected only once.

The chain has TRBV14 and TRBJ2-3; maybe TRBD1 (6 bases). The sequencing used CD8+ T cells sorted from blood, collected at week 0. The origin of this receptor is a human donor with alopecia areata. CDR3 region: CASSHRGQSTDTQYF. Here the CDR3 DNA reads TGTGCCAGCAGCCACCGAGGACAGAGCACAGATACGCAGTATTTT.